The following is a T cell receptor (beta chain) sequence with its context. J was trimmed by 3 bases and V by 6 bases; bases with no gene match: 7. CDR3 length: 16 residues. Germline values: CDR1 SNHLY, CDR2 FYNNEI. In the study's own analysis: Researchers report that nucleated cell counts were estimated from reference gene primer amplification. TCRdb's table, derived via immunoSEQ multiplex PCR, lists solely in-frame clones and lacks some. V, J and clone size were drawn from that table, and D and trimming were deduced from the DNA. The data contain 200,000 to 300,000 clones, 86% of them seen just once; the ten biggest clones take up under 2%. This entry is derived from a study of blood T cell repertoires in COVID-19. Study at large: Samples came from the United States, Italy and Spain, spanning acute and convalescent COVID-19. Sample material is recorded as cDNA or gDNA derived from T cells, B-cell-depleted T cells, or PBMCs.

Sequencing was done on a sample of peripheral blood. The V call is TRBV2, the J call TRBJ2-1, with TRBD2 identical over 11 bases. The receptor was isolated from a man aged 25-45 years with active or convalescent COVID-19. In DNA, the CDR3 is TGTGCCAGCAGCGGTAGCGGGGGGGCTTACTACAATGAGCAGTTCTTC. Translating it yields CASSGSGGAYYNEQFF.